This entry is about one T cell receptor beta chain. Generated by immunoSEQ multiplex PCR, the TCRdb table keeps only in-frame clones and is missing some. The table includes some 740,000 clones, 80% to 95% detected once. CD45RO-negative, CCR7-selected cells formed the naive CD8 fraction, which excluded terminally differentiated effector memory CD45RA+ cells. These data belong to a study of shared clonotypes between healthy human individuals. The ends were cut back, 5 bases at V and 4 bases at J, with 12 bases in the middle. Germline values: CDR1 LNHNV, CDR2 YYDKDF (reference sequence). CDR3 length: 14 residues.

This clonotype was sampled from a man aged 25-45 years in good health. The chain couples TRBV15 to TRBJ2-1; D unresolved. The sample was naive CD8+ T cells sorted from blood. The CDR3 nucleotides are TGTGCCACCAGCGACCACGACCGATACAATGAGCAGTTCTTC. Its protein is CATSDHDRYNEQFF.